This T cell receptor (beta chain) was found in a study of T cell repertoires in cytomegalovirus infection (dated by TCRdb to about 2019). About the study as a whole: Donor HLA type was relevant to the analysis, because carriage of CMV infection together with the matching HLA type was indicated by public TCR beta signatures. Study-wide findings and limitations: In the ex vivo response, HLA-C-restricted CMV-specific TCR beta clonotypes were dominant, and in two of eight donors the single most frequent clonotype came from this HLA-C-restricted group. In both this cohort and an independent roughly 400-donor cohort, the cumulative frequency of public TCR beta family members distinguished carriers of CMV infection plus the relevant HLA type.

This clonotype was seen at least ten times. Its specific antigen is unknown. No base qualities exist here, and no much larger clone lies one base off it. The sequencing machine was an Illumina HiSeq 1500. The public sequencing data were trimmed at Q25 with fastp and processed into clonotypes with MiXCR by TCRdb, which kept only in-frame beta chains. Entries that share a CDR3 protein sequence are merged under the most common genes and DNA. This sample has 200,000 to 300,000 distinct CDR3 sequences in its table, and roughly 9% of those were observed once. Together, the top ten hold over 12% of the sample. The CDR3 has 15 amino acids, counting the end cysteine and phenylalanine. The CDR3 DNA has 45 bases and is translated from base 1. The CDR1 and CDR2 encoded by the germline V gene are SGHTA and FQGNSA. V and J lose 5 bases and 3 bases, and a span of 17 bases separates them.

The specimen sequenced was PBMCs. The chain is assembled from TRBV7-2 and TRBJ2-7, and TRBD1 may be the D gene, going by 6 matching bases. This TCR came from a human donor in good health (CMV status not recorded). Some clones in this sample may be carry-over from other donors' samples. The CDR3 amino acid sequence is: CASSPLPGQYYEQYF. The nucleotide sequence reads as follows: TGTGCCAGCAGCCCCCTTCCGGGACAATACTACGAGCAGTACTTC.